Shown below are 21 T cell receptor beta chains from a single sample sequenced in a study of blood T cells in healthy people across ages. Alongside a J-beta primer mix, a sample-barcoded 5' primer served in a second PCR lasting about 7 to 11 cycles. TCRdb used MiXCR to reprocess the 5' RACE reads, holding one entry per CDR3 protein. Of under 800,000 distinct CDR3 sequences in the sample, about 21% were seen once. The sequenced sample was blood. Source of these receptors: a man between 65 and 80 years old in good health.

This clonotype occurred a few times. The chain has TRBV30 and TRBJ1-6; 8 nucleotides align to TRBD1. The CDR3 covers 14 residues. Per germline, CDR1 GTSNPN and CDR2 SVGIG (reference sequence). V gave up 3 bases and J gave up 8 bases; unmatched junction bases: 6. CDR3 DNA sequence: TGTGCCTGGAGGAGGACAGGGCCTCATTCACCCCTCCACTTT. Translation gives CAWRRTGPHSPLHF.

V and J are TRBV28 and TRBJ1-3; D not resolved. The CDR3 spans 11 residues. Germline CDR1 and CDR2: MDHEN and SYDVKM. This CDR3 is CGYGSGNTIYF. The CDR3 coding sequence is TGTGGGTACGGCTCTGGAAACACCATATATTTT.

The gene calls are TRBV4-1 and TRBJ1-2; 9 bases map to TRBD1. Germline V CDR1 and CDR2: MGHRA, YSYEKL. J lost 7 bases, V lost 3 bases, and 12 bases had no gene match. The CDR3 loop spans 16 amino acids. The CDR3 DNA is TGCGCCAGCAGCCATTTACCGGGACAGGGTGAGAGTGGCTACACCTTC. Its protein product is CASSHLPGQGESGYTF.

A few counts support this clonotype. V gene TRBV20-1 combines with J gene TRBJ2-3; maybe TRBD1 (6 bases). CDR3 size: 14 residues. Trimming stripped 1 base from V and 0 bases from J, with 8 bases between. Germline lookup yields CDR1 DFQATT and CDR2 SNEGSKA (reference sequence). The CDR3 bases are TGCAGTGCTAGAGTCGGACAGAGCACAGATACGCAGTATTTT. Its protein is CSARVGQSTDTQYF.

The rearrangement links TRBV7-2 to TRBJ2-7; the match to TRBD1 covers 9 bases. Looked up from germline, CDR1 is SGHTA and CDR2 is FQGNSA. With V trimmed by 0 bases and J by 0 bases, 3 bases remained unmatched. This CDR3 comprises 16 residues. The CDR3 region has the DNA TGTGCCAGCAGCTTAGCTCCGGGACAGGGCTCCTACGAGCAGTACTTC. Its protein product is CASSLAPGQGSYEQYF. The variable domain in full, with the rest retrieved from reference TRBV7-2 and TRBJ2-7, is GAGVSQSPSNKVTEKGKDVELRCDPISGHTALYWYRQSLGQGLEFLIYFQGNSAPDKSGLPSDRFSAERTGGSVSTLTIQRTQQEDSAVYLCASSLAPGQGSYEQYFGPGTRLTVT.

This chain connects TRBV27 to TRBJ1-5, with D unclear. Germline V CDR1 and CDR2: MNHEY, SMNVEV (reference sequence). V was shortened by 11 bases and J by 4 bases, with 9 bases between the two germline ends. This CDR3 has 11 residues. The CDR3 DNA sequence: TGTGCCGTGGGTGTAAATCAGCCCCAGCATTTT. The encoded protein is CAVGVNQPQHF.

V gene TRBV24-1 combines with J gene TRBJ1-5, with D unclear. Germline V gene sequence: CDR1 KGHDR, CDR2 SFDVKD. The CDR3 spans 13 residues. The V end was cut by 6 bases, the J end by 0 bases, with 5 bases between. Here the CDR3 reads CATSFGSNQPQHF. DNA of the CDR3: TGTGCCACCAGTTTCGGTAGCAATCAGCCCCAGCATTTT.

The chain combines TRBV10-3 with TRBJ2-1; D is possibly TRBD2 (5 bases). The V end was cut by 2 bases, the J end by 1 base, with 9 bases between. This CDR3 contains 15 residues. Germline V gives CDR1 ENHRY, CDR2 SYGVKD. For the CDR3, the DNA is TGTGCCATCAGTGAGGCCGGGGAGTCCTACAATGAGCAGTTCTTC. Translating it yields CAISEAGESYNEQFF.

CDR3 sequence (DNA): TGTGCCAGTAGTATTGGTAACACAGATACGCAGTATTTT. As protein: CASSIGNTDTQYF. The rearrangement uses TRBV19 and TRBJ2-3; no definite D call. This CDR3 contains 13 residues. The germline V gene encodes CDR1 LNHDA and CDR2 SQIVND (reference sequence). V was cut by 3 bases and J by 2 bases, with 6 bases left in between.

The CDR3 nucleotides are TGTGCCAGCGATAGGGGCGGTTCCTCCTACAATGAGCAGTTCTTC. Protein product: CASDRGGSSYNEQFF. J is TRBJ2-1 and V is TRBV6-2 or TRBV6-3; D might be TRBD1 (5 bases). CDR3 length: 15 amino acids. Deletions cut 8 bases from V and 0 bases from J, with 14 bases between. CDR1 and CDR2 (germline): MNHEY, SVGEGT.

This chain links TRBV20-1 with TRBJ2-3; a possible D gene is TRBD1 (7 bases). Germline values: CDR1 DFQATT, CDR2 SNEGSKA (reference sequence). This CDR3 spans 14 amino acids. V lost 3 bases and J lost 6, with 16 bases in between. The CDR3 sequence is CSARQTGEADTQYF. In nucleotides, the CDR3 is TGCAGTGCTAGGCAAACAGGGGAGGCGGATACGCAGTATTTT.

V usage is TRBV6-2 or TRBV6-3 and J usage is TRBJ2-3; D remains ambiguous. The CDR3 is 15 residues long. Trimming left V 0 bases short and J 3 bases short, with 10 bases between. Looked up from germline, CDR1 is MNHEY and CDR2 is SVGEGT. The CDR3 sequence is CASSYSSSSTDTQYF. In DNA form, the CDR3 reads TGTGCCAGCAGTTACTCGAGTTCTTCAACAGATACGCAGTATTTT.

This clonotype was seen more than once but under ten times. V usage is TRBV9 and J usage is TRBJ2-3; the D is unclear. CDR3 size: 15 residues. The V gene's germline CDR1 is SGDLS and CDR2 YYNGEE. V was clipped by 0 bases and J by 2 bases, with 10 bases between them. This chain's CDR3 is CASSVAPYSTDTQYF. Written as DNA, the CDR3 is TGTGCCAGCAGCGTAGCTCCCTATTCCACAGATACGCAGTATTTT.

Only a few counts were recorded for this clonotype. The chain couples TRBV20-1 to TRBJ2-2; 7 positions match TRBD1. The ends lost 3 bases at V and 5 bases at J; junction bases unmatched: 9. CDR3 length: 15 residues. The germline gives CDR1 DFQATT, CDR2 SNEGSKA (reference sequence). The CDR3 spells CSARRQGVGTGELFF. The DNA of the CDR3 is TGCAGTGCTAGGCGACAGGGAGTGGGTACCGGGGAGCTGTTTTTT.

This clonotype occurred a few times. J is TRBJ1-6 and V is TRBV7-9; D gene ambiguous. Germline CDR1 and CDR2: SEHNR and FQNEAQ (reference sequence). Deletions cut 4 bases from V and 0 bases from J, with 10 bases between. The CDR3 spans 16 residues. The CDR3 sequence is CASSSSLSSYNSPLHF. CDR3 DNA sequence: TGTGCCAGCAGCTCCTCCTTAAGCTCCTATAATTCACCCCTCCACTTT.

The rearrangement uses TRBV6-6 and TRBJ2-1, with TRBD2 matching 14 bases. The last part of the DNA fits TRBJ2-5 better; the J call may be wrong. Germline CDR1 MNHNY, CDR2 SVGAGI (reference sequence). The CDR3 spans 16 residues. The CDR3: CASSAGTSGRWETQYF. CDR3 coding DNA: TGTGCCAGCAGCGCCGGGACTAGCGGGAGATGGGAGACCCAGTACTTC.

This clonotype was observed a handful of times. This rearrangement joins TRBV6-6 to TRBJ2-5, with D perhaps matching TRBD1 (6 bases). This CDR3 is 16 amino acids long. V was shortened by 6 bases and J by 7 bases, with 24 bases between the two germline ends. Germline lookup yields CDR1 MNHNY and CDR2 SVGAGI (reference sequence). The chain's CDR3 is CASSFPPGQMWGTQYF. CDR3 DNA: TGTGCCAGCAGCTTTCCCCCGGGACAAATGTGGGGGACCCAGTACTTC.

In its sample, this clonotype was seen a few times. V and J are TRBV28 and TRBJ2-5, with TRBD2 matching over 10 bases. Unmatched junction bases numbered 17, after V lost 7 bases and J lost 3 bases. Germline V gene lookup returns CDR1 MDHEN and CDR2 SYDVKM. The length of the CDR3 is 18 residues. CDR3 bases: TGTGCCAGCACCTCGGGGCAGCGGGAGGGCCCTTTTGAAGAGACCCAGTACTTC. It encodes CASTSGQREGPFEETQYF.

V usage is TRBV2 and J usage is TRBJ2-3; TRBD2 might be the D (5 bases). This CDR3 has 14 residues. CDR1 SNHLY and CDR2 FYNNEI come from the germline V gene. Trimming removed 7 bases from V and 2 bases from J, with 13 bases in between. The CDR3 region has the DNA TGTGCCAGCAAACGAGGGATTTTCACAGATACGCAGTATTTT. This sequence encodes CASKRGIFTDTQYF.

This clonotype was counted a few times. The rearrangement uses TRBV7-2 and TRBJ1-5; the match to TRBD1 covers 9 bases. The germline CDR1 and CDR2 sequences are SGHTA and FQGNSA. The CDR3 is made up of 15 amino acids. The V and J ends lost 1 base and 9 bases, in that order; junction bases with no gene match: 7. The CDR3 is CASSLDRGQQGPQHF. CDR3 DNA sequence: TGTGCCAGCAGCTTAGACAGGGGGCAGCAAGGGCCCCAGCATTTT.

This clonotype was seen only a few times. The chain uses TRBV7-3 and TRBJ1-5; D ambiguous. From germline, CDR1 is SGHTA and CDR2 FQGTGA. Trimming took 0 bases from V and 1 from J, leaving 7 bases between them. This CDR3 is built from 15 residues. CDR3 in amino acids: CASSLTAGSNQPQHF. In DNA form, the CDR3 reads TGTGCCAGCAGCTTAACGGCAGGAAGCAATCAGCCCCAGCATTTT. Full variable domain (outside the CDR3, taken from reference TRBV7-3 and TRBJ1-5): GAGVSQTPSNKVTEKGKYVELRCDPISGHTALYWYRQSLGQGPEFLIYFQGTGAADDSGLPNDRFFAVRPEGSVSTLKIQRTERGDSAVYLCASSLTAGSNQPQHFGDGTRLSIL.